Sequencing of this TCR beta chain was carried out in a study of HIV-infected patients and healthy controls. General study points: The authors saw processing only sixteen HIV-infected individuals as a major limitation on generality. CMV-associated CDR3s mostly grew nonsignificantly during therapy, while HIV-associated CDR3s declined significantly. Healthy controls shared more CDR3 sequences between individuals than HIV-infected patients did.

cDNA was made from approximately 500 ng RNA using alpha and beta constant primers. Using multiplexing indices, alpha and beta chain libraries were generated apart by chain-specific third strand synthesis. Two random hexamers, added before amplification and joined, formed each molecule's 12-nucleotide barcode. TCRdb itself ran the 5' RACE reads through MiXCR, one entry per CDR3 protein. This table holds 8,000 to 11,000 distinct CDR3 sequences, less than 10% found once. All unsorted peripheral T cells were captured because whole blood was used without fractionation. Details on this clonotype: Its cognate antigen is unknown.

The clonotype was recovered from an adult in good health. The specimen was blood.

The CDR3 region has the DNA TGTGCCAGCAGTGAAACCCTTAACATTCAGTACTTC. The encoded protein is CASSETLNIQYF. The chain carries TRBV2 and TRBJ2-4, with D unresolved. The germline V and J ends were trimmed by 2 bases and 7 bases, with 6 bases remaining between them. The CDR3 sequence is 12 residues long. Germline CDR1 reads SNHLY; CDR2 reads FYNNEI.